One and the same sample provided the 11 T cell receptor beta chains below, sequenced in a study of T cell repertoires in cytomegalovirus infection. TCRdb analysed the reads with MiXCR anew, one entry per CDR3 protein. The sample consists of 400,000 or so distinct CDR3 sequences, approximately 31% of them appearing once. Sequencing was performed on PBMCs. The receptors here all came from a human donor in good health (CMV status not recorded). Some clones in this sample may be carry-over from other donors' samples.

The chain joins TRBV27 to TRBJ1-5; 10 bases line up with TRBD1. The CDR3 has 14 amino acids. V was pared by 8 bases and J by 2 bases, with 3 bases of the junction left unmatched. The germline gives CDR1 MNHEY, CDR2 SMNVEV (reference sequence). The CDR3 loop reads CASATGGRNQPQHF. CDR3 sequence (DNA): TGTGCCAGCGCGACAGGGGGCCGCAATCAGCCCCAGCATTTT.

V usage is TRBV20-1 and J usage is TRBJ2-7; D unresolved. The CDR3 extends over 13 amino acids. Germline CDR1 reads DFQATT; CDR2 reads SNEGSKA (reference sequence). The V gene lost 7 bases and the J gene lost 0 bases, with 13 bases spanning the gap. The CDR3 region has the DNA TGCAGTGTTGGCAGACTCGACTCCTACGAGCAGTACTTC. The encoded protein is CSVGRLDSYEQYF.

This clonotype was detected ten times or more. The chain is built from TRBV7-2 and TRBJ2-7; 13 bases fit TRBD2. Trimming cost V 5 bases and J 3 bases; bases outside gene matches: 4. The CDR3 runs to 15 residues. Germline V gene sequence: CDR1 SGHTA, CDR2 FQGNSA. The CDR3 nucleotides read TGTGCCAGCAGCCGCGGGACTAGCGGGGTCTACGAGCAGTACTTC. Translated: CASSRGTSGVYEQYF.

J is TRBJ2-3 and V is TRBV18; the D is unclear. The CDR3 has 13 residues. Between the trimmed V and J ends, which lost 2 bases and 0 bases, there was a span of 3 bases. Germline-derived CDR1 and CDR2 are KGHSH and LQKENI. The CDR3 reads CASSPYSTDTQYF. DNA for the CDR3: TGTGCCAGCTCACCATACAGCACAGATACGCAGTATTTT.

The rearrangement joins TRBV12-3 or TRBV12-4 to TRBJ2-5; TRBD1 agrees at 9 bases. V shed 6 bases, J shed 5 bases, and the junction held 10 bases outside the gene matches. The CDR3 consists of 15 residues. CDR3 in DNA: TGTGCCAGCAGCCAGGGACAGGGACGATTGGAGACCCAGTACTTC. This codes for CASSQGQGRLETQYF.

This clonotype showed up many times. This chain connects TRBV7-6 to TRBJ2-2; 8 bases agree with TRBD2. Trimming removed 3 bases from V and 1 base from J; junction bases left unmatched: 4. The CDR3 runs 16 residues. Germline values: CDR1 SGHVS, CDR2 FNYEAQ. In DNA form, the CDR3 reads TGTGCCAGCAGCTTGCGAGCGGGGGAGAACACCGGGGAGCTGTTTTTT. Its translation: CASSLRAGENTGELFF.

The V and J genes are TRBV6-1 and TRBJ1-4; no clear D. The CDR3 length is 14 residues. Trimming removed 6 bases at V and 0 bases at J, with 8 bases between. Germline V gives CDR1 MNHNS, CDR2 SASEGT. For the CDR3, the DNA is TGTGCCAGCAGGGGTGACACAACTAATGAAAAACTGTTTTTT. As protein: CASRGDTTNEKLFF.

The table lists this clonotype with a few counts. The chain carries TRBV7-9 and TRBJ2-7; 7 bases map to TRBD2. Losses at the gene ends were 5 bases for V and 5 bases for J; bases not matched to a gene: 12. In germline, CDR1 is SEHNR, CDR2 FQNEAQ (reference sequence). The CDR3 has 15 residues. The CDR3 DNA reads TGTGCCAGCAGCCCCTCCCTGGGGGGGGTCCACGAGCAGTACTTC. It is translated as CASSPSLGGVHEQYF.

This clonotype was recorded many times. This sequence joins TRBV7-2 and TRBJ1-5, with D tentatively TRBD1 (5 bases). Per germline, CDR1 SGHTA and CDR2 FQGNSA. The CDR3 is 14 residues long. V was pared by 5 bases and J by 4 bases, with 12 bases between. The CDR3 region is CASSRDPGNQPQHF. The CDR3 DNA reads TGTGCCAGCAGCCGGGACCCAGGGAATCAGCCCCAGCATTTT.

The V call is TRBV7-6, the J call TRBJ1-3; TRBD1 matches 12 bases. The junction had 6 bases not matched to a gene; V was cut back by 5 bases and J by 4 bases. The CDR3 covers 16 residues. Germline loops: CDR1 SGHVS, CDR2 FNYEAQ. This CDR3 reads CASSAGQGATGNTIYF. CDR3 sequence (DNA): TGTGCCAGCAGCGCGGGACAGGGGGCAACGGGAAACACCATATATTTT.

As for this clonotype: A much larger clonotype is one base distant, so this may be a read error. Likely a read error: the CDR3 ends without its conserved phenylalanine or tryptophan. The gene calls are TRBV7-2 and TRBJ1-2; maybe TRBD1 (6 bases). Trimming pared 5 bases from V and 8 bases from J, leaving 18 bases between. CDR1 SGHTA and CDR2 FQGNSA come from the germline V gene. This CDR3 has 14 residues. CDR3 bases: TGTGCCAGCAGCCTAAAAGGGGGGGGGGGAGGCTACACCTTA. Translated, it gives CASSLKGGGGGYTL.